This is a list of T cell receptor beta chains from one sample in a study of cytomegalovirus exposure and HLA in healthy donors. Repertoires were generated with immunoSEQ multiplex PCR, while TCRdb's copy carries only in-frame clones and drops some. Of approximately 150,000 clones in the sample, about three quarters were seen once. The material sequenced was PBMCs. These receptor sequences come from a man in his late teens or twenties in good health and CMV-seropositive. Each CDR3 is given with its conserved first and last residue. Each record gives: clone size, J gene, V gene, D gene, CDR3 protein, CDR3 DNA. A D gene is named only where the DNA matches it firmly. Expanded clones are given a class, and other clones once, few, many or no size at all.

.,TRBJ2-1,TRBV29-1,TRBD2,CSVSLAGSYNEQFF,TGCAGCGTTTCCCTAGCGGGCTCCTACAATGAGCAGTTCTTC
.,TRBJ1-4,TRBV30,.,CAWHRRGNEKLFF,TGTGCCTGGCACAGGCGGGGAAATGAAAAACTGTTTTTT
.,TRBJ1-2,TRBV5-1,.,CASSRGGPNYGYTF,TGCGCCAGCAGCCGAGGCGGTCCTAACTATGGCTACACCTTC
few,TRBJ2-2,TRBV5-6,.,CASSLSPTGELFF,TGTGCCAGCAGCTTAAGCCCCACCGGGGAGCTGTTTTTT
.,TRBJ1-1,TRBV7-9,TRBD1,CASTEQNRGQAFF,TGTGCCAGCACCGAACAAAACAGGGGGCAAGCTTTCTTT
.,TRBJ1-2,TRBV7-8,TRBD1,CASSKGTGGAGGYTF,TGTGCCAGCAGCAAGGGGACAGGGGGCGCTGGGGGCTACACCTTC
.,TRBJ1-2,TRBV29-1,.,CSVEGGSDYGYTF,TGCAGCGTTGAAGGAGGCTCAGACTATGGCTACACCTTC
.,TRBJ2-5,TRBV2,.,CASSETGTLRETQYF,TGTGCCAGCAGTGAGACCGGGACTCTCCGGGAGACCCAGTACTTC
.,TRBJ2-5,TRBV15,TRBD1,CATSSPDRARETQYF,TGTGCCACCAGCAGCCCCGACAGGGCGAGGGAGACCCAGTACTTC
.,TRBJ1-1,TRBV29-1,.,CSVSFGRTEAFF,TGCAGCGTTAGTTTTGGGAGGACTGAAGCTTTCTTT
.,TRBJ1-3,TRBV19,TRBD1,CAASRDRVEAGNTIYF,TGTGCCGCTTCCCGGGACAGGGTGGAAGCTGGAAACACCATATATTTT
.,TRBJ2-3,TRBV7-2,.,CASSPRAGTDTQYF,TGTGCCAGCAGCCCGCGGGCGGGCACAGATACGCAGTATTTT
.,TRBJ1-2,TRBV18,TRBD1,CASSPNPQGANYGYTF,TGTGCCAGCTCACCGAATCCTCAGGGGGCCAACTATGGCTACACCTTC
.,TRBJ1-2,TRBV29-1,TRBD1,CSVGTGYSYGYTF,TGCAGCGTTGGGACAGGGTACAGCTATGGCTACACCTTC
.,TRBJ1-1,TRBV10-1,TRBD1,CASSERRGVNTEAFF,TGCGCCAGCAGTGAGCGCAGGGGGGTGAACACTGAAGCTTTCTTT
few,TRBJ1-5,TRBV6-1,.,CASRNVGQGQPQHF,TGTGCCAGCAGGAACGTGGGCCAAGGTCAGCCCCAGCATTTT
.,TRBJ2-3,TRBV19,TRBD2,CASSIRAGGPDTQYF,TGTGCCAGTAGTATCAGAGCGGGAGGTCCCGATACGCAGTATTTT